Listed below are T cell receptor beta chains from one sample, sequenced in a study of cytomegalovirus exposure and HLA in healthy donors. This table comes from immunoSEQ multiplex PCR, and its TCRdb copy is limited to in-frame clones, with some not included. Of about 150,000 clones in the sample, more than 60% were seen once. The sequenced sample was PBMCs. These receptors were obtained from a woman between 25 and 40 years old in good health and CMV-seropositive. The CDR3 runs from the conserved cysteine through the conserved F or W. Each record gives: D gene, J gene, V gene, clone size, CDR3 protein, CDR3 DNA. A D gene is named only where the DNA matches it firmly. Size is stated for part of the rows, as once, few or many counts, or as a class when the clone is expanded.

d_gene: NA
j_gene: TRBJ2-1
v_gene: TRBV4-1
abundance: NA
CDR3aa: CASSQVSLRGGRDEQFF
CDR3nt: TGCGCCAGCAGCCAAGTCTCCCTGAGGGGGGGTAGGGATGAGCAGTTCTTC

d_gene: TRBD1
j_gene: TRBJ2-7
v_gene: TRBV5-1
abundance: NA
CDR3aa: CASSTAGGPYEQYF
CDR3nt: TGCGCCAGCAGCACGGCAGGGGGCCCCTACGAGCAGTACTTC

d_gene: NA
j_gene: TRBJ1-2
v_gene: TRBV30
abundance: few
CDR3aa: CAWSIHRDGYTF
CDR3nt: TGTGCCTGGAGTATCCACAGAGACGGCTACACCTTC

d_gene: NA
j_gene: TRBJ2-1
v_gene: TRBV14
abundance: NA
CDR3aa: CASSLGQWFANEQFF
CDR3nt: TGTGCCAGCAGCCTCGGACAGTGGTTTGCCAATGAGCAGTTCTTC

d_gene: TRBD1
j_gene: TRBJ2-1
v_gene: TRBV2
abundance: few
CDR3aa: CASMGQGNEQFF
CDR3nt: TGTGCCAGCATGGGACAGGGCAATGAGCAGTTCTTC

d_gene: NA
j_gene: TRBJ2-5
v_gene: TRBV27
abundance: NA
CDR3aa: CASSFGGASEETQYF
CDR3nt: TGTGCCAGCAGTTTTGGGGGGGCTAGCGAAGAGACCCAGTACTTC

d_gene: TRBD1
j_gene: TRBJ2-1
v_gene: TRBV15
abundance: NA
CDR3aa: CATSGYWTGSSYNEQFF
CDR3nt: TGTGCCACCAGCGGGTACTGGACAGGGAGCTCCTACAATGAGCAGTTCTTC

d_gene: NA
j_gene: TRBJ1-3
v_gene: TRBV7-2
abundance: NA
CDR3aa: CASSLGAQSTIYF
CDR3nt: TGTGCCAGCAGCTTAGGGGCACAAAGCACCATATATTTT

d_gene: TRBD1
j_gene: TRBJ1-6
v_gene: TRBV6-5
abundance: NA
CDR3aa: CASSYGTGASPLHF
CDR3nt: TGTGCCAGCAGTTACGGGACAGGGGCTTCACCCCTCCACTTT

d_gene: TRBD2
j_gene: TRBJ2-2
v_gene: TRBV9
abundance: NA
CDR3aa: CASSGEGRAGELFF
CDR3nt: TGTGCCAGCAGCGGGGAGGGAAGGGCCGGGGAGCTGTTTTTT

d_gene: TRBD2
j_gene: TRBJ2-1
v_gene: TRBV5-6
abundance: NA
CDR3aa: CASSLAGGGNEQFF
CDR3nt: TGTGCCAGCAGCTTGGCGGGAGGGGGCAATGAGCAGTTCTTC

d_gene: NA
j_gene: TRBJ1-2
v_gene: TRBV27
abundance: NA
CDR3aa: CASSPRGRGEGYTF
CDR3nt: TGTGCCAGCAGCCCGAGGGGGAGGGGAGAGGGCTACACCTTC

d_gene: NA
j_gene: TRBJ2-1
v_gene: TRBV5-1
abundance: once
CDR3aa: CASSLSGSSYNEQFF
CDR3nt: TGCGCCAGCAGCTTAAGCGGGTCCTCCTACAATGAGCAGTTCTTC

d_gene: TRBD1
j_gene: TRBJ1-4
v_gene: TRBV30
abundance: NA
CDR3aa: CAWTGGNEKLFF
CDR3nt: TGTGCCTGGACAGGGGGGAATGAAAAACTGTTTTTT

d_gene: NA
j_gene: TRBJ2-3
v_gene: TRBV5-1
abundance: NA
CDR3aa: CASSQVPTQQAQYF
CDR3nt: TGCGCCAGCAGTCAGGTTCCCACCCAACAAGCGCAGTATTTT

d_gene: TRBD1
j_gene: TRBJ2-7
v_gene: TRBV6-5
abundance: NA
CDR3aa: CASRDRGRGSYEQYF
CDR3nt: TGTGCCAGCAGGGACAGGGGCCGGGGTTCCTACGAGCAGTACTTC

d_gene: TRBD1
j_gene: TRBJ1-4
v_gene: TRBV7-8
abundance: NA
CDR3aa: CASSLNQGASNEKLFF
CDR3nt: TGTGCCAGCAGCTTAAACCAGGGGGCTTCTAATGAAAAACTGTTTTTT

d_gene: NA
j_gene: TRBJ2-7
v_gene: TRBV6-6
abundance: NA
CDR3aa: CASSYLSESEQYF
CDR3nt: TGTGCCAGCAGTTACCTTTCTGAGAGCGAGCAGTACTTC

d_gene: TRBD1
j_gene: TRBJ1-5
v_gene: TRBV5-8
abundance: NA
CDR3aa: CASSLDRGRVQPQHF
CDR3nt: TGTGCCAGCAGCCTGGACAGGGGCAGAGTTCAGCCCCAGCATTTT

d_gene: NA
j_gene: TRBJ2-5
v_gene: TRBV28
abundance: once
CDR3aa: CASSFGGLGETQYF
CDR3nt: TGTGCCAGCAGTTTCGGGGGGCTCGGGGAGACCCAGTACTTC

d_gene: TRBD2
j_gene: TRBJ2-3
v_gene: TRBV6-5
abundance: few
CDR3aa: CASSYSWLAGTDTQYF
CDR3nt: TGTGCCAGCAGTTACTCGTGGCTAGCGGGCACAGATACGCAGTATTTT

d_gene: TRBD2
j_gene: TRBJ2-2
v_gene: TRBV10-3
abundance: NA
CDR3aa: CAIKGAGANTGELFF
CDR3nt: TGTGCCATCAAAGGCGCGGGAGCGAACACCGGGGAGCTGTTTTTT

d_gene: NA
j_gene: TRBJ1-1
v_gene: TRBV11-2
abundance: few
CDR3aa: CASSLGGGSHNTEAFF
CDR3nt: TGTGCCAGCAGCTTAGGGGGGGGAAGTCACAACACTGAAGCTTTCTTT

d_gene: NA
j_gene: TRBJ1-3
v_gene: TRBV18
abundance: NA
CDR3aa: CASSLARGPSYSGNTIYF
CDR3nt: TGTGCCAGCTCACTTGCCAGGGGCCCATCATACTCTGGAAACACCATATATTTT

d_gene: NA
j_gene: TRBJ1-2
v_gene: TRBV15
abundance: NA
CDR3aa: CATSRDGGSPSRGYTF
CDR3nt: TGTGCCACCAGCAGAGATGGCGGGTCCCCTTCTCGTGGCTACACCTTC

d_gene: TRBD1
j_gene: TRBJ1-2
v_gene: TRBV12-5
abundance: NA
CDR3aa: CASGLGQGILYGYTF
CDR3nt: TGTGCTAGTGGCCTGGGACAGGGGATTCTCTATGGCTACACCTTC

d_gene: NA
j_gene: TRBJ2-3
v_gene: TRBV6-4
abundance: once
CDR3aa: CASSDGTLDADTQYF
CDR3nt: TGTGCCAGCAGCGATGGGACACTAGACGCAGATACGCAGTATTTT

d_gene: NA
j_gene: TRBJ1-1
v_gene: TRBV6-1
abundance: few
CDR3aa: CASSEAGGRTEAFF
CDR3nt: TGTGCCAGCAGTGAAGCAGGGGGTCGCACTGAAGCTTTCTTT

d_gene: NA
j_gene: TRBJ1-1
v_gene: TRBV7-2
abundance: NA
CDR3aa: CASSLRTGSGTEAFF
CDR3nt: TGTGCCAGCAGCCTCCGGACCGGGAGTGGCACTGAAGCTTTCTTT

d_gene: NA
j_gene: TRBJ1-4
v_gene: TRBV28
abundance: NA
CDR3aa: CASSLGGDDEKLFF
CDR3nt: TGTGCCAGCAGTTTGGGGGGGGACGATGAAAAACTGTTTTTT

d_gene: NA
j_gene: TRBJ1-2
v_gene: TRBV20-1
abundance: NA
CDR3aa: CSAFQGGYTF
CDR3nt: TGCAGTGCCTTCCAGGGGGGCTACACCTTC

d_gene: TRBD1
j_gene: TRBJ1-1
v_gene: TRBV7-9
abundance: NA
CDR3aa: CASSSDPGQGKGNTEAFF
CDR3nt: TGTGCCAGCAGTTCAGACCCGGGACAGGGGAAAGGGAACACTGAAGCTTTCTTT

d_gene: NA
j_gene: TRBJ2-7
v_gene: TRBV27
abundance: NA
CDR3aa: CASSYLGTSYEQYF
CDR3nt: TGTGCCAGCAGTTACCTCGGGACTTCCTACGAGCAGTACTTC

d_gene: TRBD1
j_gene: TRBJ2-2
v_gene: TRBV28
abundance: once
CDR3aa: CASSLQDRGGTGELFF
CDR3nt: TGTGCCAGCAGTTTACAAGACAGGGGAGGCACCGGGGAGCTGTTTTTT

d_gene: NA
j_gene: TRBJ1-4
v_gene: TRBV25-1
abundance: NA
CDR3aa: CASSEYFGSRNEKLFF
CDR3nt: TGTGCCAGCAGTGAATATTTCGGGTCCCGTAATGAAAAACTGTTTTTT

d_gene: NA
j_gene: TRBJ2-1
v_gene: TRBV27
abundance: NA
CDR3aa: CASSLSVQNEQFF
CDR3nt: TGTGCCAGCAGTTTATCCGTACAGAATGAGCAGTTCTTC

d_gene: NA
j_gene: TRBJ1-4
v_gene: TRBV27
abundance: NA
CDR3aa: CASSYTRNEKLFF
CDR3nt: TGTGCCAGCAGTTATACCAGAAATGAAAAACTGTTTTTT